This is a list of T cell receptor beta chains from one sample in a study of T cells after yellow fever vaccination. TCRdb itself ran the 5' RACE reads through MiXCR, one entry per CDR3 protein. In the table there are tens of thousands of distinct CDR3 sequences, about 7.7% of which are singletons. Specimen: CD8+ T cells sorted from PBMCs, collected 9 to 11 days after the first yellow fever vaccination. These receptors were taken from a young man who received the YFV17D yellow fever vaccine. Each CDR3 is given with its conserved first and last residue. D genes are given only for firm matches. Clone size is given for some rows only: seen once, a few or many times, or a class if the clone is expanded.

TRBJ1-1 - few TRBV6-5 CASSYSGTGLSGTEAFF TGTGCCAGCAGTTACTCCGGGACTGGGTTATCTGGCACTGAAGCTTTCTTT
TRBJ1-1 - many TRBV12-3/TRBV12-4 CASSPWHYTEAFF TGTGCCAGCAGTCCTTGGCACTACACTGAAGCTTTCTTT
TRBJ1-2 - few TRBV7-9 CASSLALQENYGYTF TGTGCCAGCAGCTTAGCCCTCCAAGAGAACTATGGCTACACCTTC
TRBJ2-3 TRBD2 few TRBV7-2 CASSLVAGVTDTQYF TGTGCCAGCAGCTTAGTAGCGGGGGTTACAGATACGCAGTATTTT
TRBJ2-6 - - TRBV28 CASSFRPLGANVLTF TGTGCCAGCAGTTTTCGACCCCTTGGGGCCAACGTCCTGACTTTC
TRBJ1-4 - few TRBV7-2 CASSYRTRQEKLFF TGTGCCAGCAGTTATAGGACAAGGCAGGAAAAACTGTTTTTT
TRBJ2-7 - few TRBV6-1 CASSDQGNPGYEQYF TGTGCCAGCAGTGACCAGGGCAACCCCGGCTACGAGCAGTACTTC
TRBJ2-2 TRBD2 many TRBV12-3/TRBV12-4 CASSLAGGPAGELFF TGTGCCAGCAGCTTAGCGGGGGGGCCCGCCGGGGAGCTGTTTTTT
TRBJ2-1 - many TRBV11-2 CASNLVGGNEQFF TGTGCCAGCAACTTAGTGGGGGGCAATGAGCAGTTCTTC
TRBJ1-2 - few TRBV5-1 CASSLVASGGKYYGYTF TGCGCCAGCAGCTTGGTGGCGTCGGGGGGAAAATACTATGGCTACACCTTC
TRBJ2-7 TRBD1 many TRBV28 CASSFRDRETYEQYF TGTGCCAGCAGTTTCAGGGACAGGGAGACGTACGAGCAGTACTTC
TRBJ1-1 - many TRBV4-1 CASSQGPNTEAFF TGCGCCAGCAGCCAAGGCCCGAACACTGAAGCTTTCTTT
TRBJ1-1 - many TRBV6-2/TRBV6-3 CASSFGRTNTEAFF TGTGCCAGCAGTTTCGGACGGACGAACACTGAAGCTTTCTTT
TRBJ1-1 - many TRBV4-1 CASSPLSGFTEAFF TGCGCCAGCAGCCCCCTTTCGGGGTTCACTGAAGCTTTCTTT
TRBJ2-1 TRBD2 - TRBV4-1 CASSQGLAGGYNEQFF TGCGCCAGCAGCCAAGGGCTAGCGGGGGGTTACAATGAGCAGTTCTTC
TRBJ1-5 - - TRBV19 CASSRGSQPQHF TGTGCCAGTAGCAGGGGTTCTCAGCCCCAGCATTTT
TRBJ2-3 - few TRBV11-2 CASSLSPGGPGVEDTQYF TGTGCCAGCAGCCTATCCCCCGGGGGCCCAGGGGTTGAAGATACGCAGTATTTT
TRBJ2-5 TRBD1 few TRBV24-1 CATSEPGTGEYQETQYF TGTGCCACCAGTGAACCCGGGACAGGGGAGTACCAAGAGACCCAGTACTTC
TRBJ1-1 - many TRBV5-5 CASSEGAPGGTEAFF TGTGCCAGCAGCGAGGGCGCTCCGGGGGGCACTGAAGCTTTCTTT
TRBJ1-2 TRBD1 few TRBV10-2 CASSDLPGQGADGYTF TGCGCCAGCAGTGACCTACCGGGACAGGGGGCGGATGGCTACACCTTC
TRBJ1-2 TRBD1 - TRBV3-1 CASSQDTTGDRANYGYTF TGTGCCAGCAGCCAAGATACCACAGGGGACAGAGCTAACTATGGCTACACCTTC
TRBJ2-5 - few TRBV15 CATSSGPTAQTQYF TGTGCCACCAGCTCGGGCCCCACAGCACAGACCCAGTACTTC
TRBJ2-3 - - TRBV7-2 CASSLAPEGSRDTQYF TGTGCCAGCAGCTTAGCGCCGGAAGGTAGTCGGGATACGCAGTATTTT
TRBJ1-2 - few TRBV6-5 CASSYVSGSNYGYTF TGTGCCAGCAGTTACGTGTCGGGGTCTAACTATGGCTACACCTTC
TRBJ2-1 TRBD2 - TRBV5-5 CARSPVTSIHEQFF TGTGCCAGGAGCCCCGTGACTAGCATCCATGAGCAGTTCTTC
TRBJ1-1 - many TRBV7-6 CASSLSGNTEAFF TGTGCCAGCAGCCTGTCAGGGAACACTGAAGCTTTCTTT
TRBJ2-1 - medium-sized TRBV29-1 CSVSGVNEQFF TGCAGCGTTTCCGGGGTCAATGAGCAGTTCTTC
TRBJ2-1 TRBD2 many TRBV4-2 CASSQEKSGGPYNEQFF TGTGCCAGCAGCCAAGAGAAGTCGGGGGGTCCGTACAATGAGCAGTTCTTC
TRBJ2-5 TRBD2 few TRBV4-1 CASSLGGDMIQETQYF TGCGCCAGCAGCCTTGGGGGGGATATGATCCAAGAGACCCAGTACTTC
TRBJ1-1 - many TRBV12-3/TRBV12-4 CASSWGVEAFF TGTGCCAGCAGCTGGGGGGTCGAAGCTTTCTTT
TRBJ2-7 TRBD2 - TRBV5-1 CASSPGASGGISYEQYF TGCGCCAGCAGCCCCGGGGCTAGCGGGGGGATTTCCTACGAGCAGTACTTC
TRBJ2-1 TRBD2 many TRBV7-9 CASSSEGTRYNEQFF TGTGCCAGCAGCTCCGAGGGGACTAGGTACAATGAGCAGTTCTTC
TRBJ2-1 TRBD2 - TRBV7-9 CASSFGRGGINEQFF TGTGCCAGCAGCTTCGGGCGGGGGGGAATCAATGAGCAGTTCTTC
TRBJ1-1 - few TRBV4-1 CASSQAIGVGEAFF TGCGCCAGCAGCCAGGCCATTGGGGTGGGTGAAGCTTTCTTT
TRBJ2-7 - many TRBV3-1 CASSQEGRGFISYEQYF TGTGCCAGCAGCCAAGAGGGTCGGGGGTTCATCTCCTACGAGCAGTACTTC
TRBJ2-1 - - TRBV25-1 CASGDRNGLNEQFF TGTGCCAGCGGAGACAGGAATGGGCTAAATGAGCAGTTCTTC
TRBJ2-7 TRBD1 - TRBV7-6 CASGGNGRGSYEQYF TGTGCCAGCGGGGGAAACGGCAGGGGGTCCTACGAGCAGTACTTC
TRBJ2-7 TRBD2 many TRBV11-2 CASSPLAGGSYEQYF TGTGCCAGCAGCCCGCTAGCGGGGGGGTCCTACGAGCAGTACTTC
TRBJ1-5 - few TRBV6-6 CASSYSGPQHF TGTGCCAGCAGTTACTCTGGGCCCCAGCATTTT
TRBJ1-1 TRBD1 - TRBV5-1 CASSLAGPRGTEAFF TGCGCCAGCAGCTTGGCCGGTCCCAGGGGGACTGAAGCTTTCTTT
TRBJ2-2 TRBD2 - TRBV19 CASEPGLLNTGELFF TGTGCCAGTGAACCGGGACTACTGAACACCGGGGAGCTGTTTTTT
TRBJ1-2 - - TRBV29-1 CSVEPLTDGRDGYTF TGCAGCGTTGAGCCGTTAACGGACGGACGAGATGGCTACACCTTC
TRBJ2-1 - many TRBV6-2/TRBV6-3 CASSFGNEQFF TGTGCCAGCAGTTTTGGGAATGAGCAGTTCTTC
TRBJ2-3 - - TRBV5-1 CASSLTGGPSTDTQYF TGCGCCAGCAGCTTGACAGGCGGACCTAGCACAGATACGCAGTATTTT